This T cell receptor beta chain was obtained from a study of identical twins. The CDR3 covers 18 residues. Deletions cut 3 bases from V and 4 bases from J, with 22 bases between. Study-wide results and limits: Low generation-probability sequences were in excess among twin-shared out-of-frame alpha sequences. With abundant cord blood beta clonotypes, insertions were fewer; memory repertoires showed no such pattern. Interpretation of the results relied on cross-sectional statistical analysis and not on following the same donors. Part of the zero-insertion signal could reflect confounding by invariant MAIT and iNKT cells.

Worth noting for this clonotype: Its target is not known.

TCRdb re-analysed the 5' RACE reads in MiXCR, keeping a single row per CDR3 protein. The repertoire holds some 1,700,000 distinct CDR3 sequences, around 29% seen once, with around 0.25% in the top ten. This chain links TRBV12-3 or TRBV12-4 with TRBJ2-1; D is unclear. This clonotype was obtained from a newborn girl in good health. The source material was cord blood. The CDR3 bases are TGTGCCAGCAGTTTCATGGGAAGACTCTCCGACTTTTACAATGAGCAGTTCTTC. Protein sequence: CASSFMGRLSDFYNEQFF.